This TCR beta chain was sequenced for a study of blood T cell repertoires in COVID-19 (TCRdb year 2020). For the study in its entirety: The collaborator samples originated in the United States, Italy and Spain and spanned the acute and convalescent phases of COVID-19. The prospective study material was composed of cDNA or gDNA derived from T cells, B-cell-depleted T cells, or PBMCs. Deeply sampled blood TCRbeta repertoires from subjects exposed to, actively infected with, or recovered from COVID-19 were included in the dataset. The repertoires were released in a freely available public database intended as a resource for research on the immune response to SARS-CoV-2. The samples were drawn from two sources: the first 160 participants of the ongoing ImmuneRACE study, and over 1,000 subjects contributed by 6 global collaborators. A de-identified subject ID, COVID-19 status, age in years and sex were almost always included in the sample metadata. Where HLA class I and class II types were available, the types were taken from metadata supplied by the sample provider, not from assay-based typing.

A word on this clone: Its antigen specificity is not known. No much larger clone exists at a distance of one base, and base qualities are not known.

The CDR3 holds 13 amino acids from the cysteine to the phenylalanine. The sequence is cut down to CDR3 DNA, 39 bases in frame from base 1. From a lookup of the germline V gene (reference sequence), CDR1 and CDR2 are SGHAT and FQDESV. Trimming at the junction amounts to 3 bases on V and 3 bases on J, and the germline ends lie 8 bases apart. The immunoSEQ Assay, a bias-controlled multiplex PCR, was used to amplify TCRbeta CDR3 regions from genomic DNA. From the authors' description of their analysis: Within the assay, amplification of reference gene primers was used to estimate how many nucleated cells each sample contained. To quantify the absolute abundance of each unique TCRbeta CDR3 rearrangement, sequence reads were collapsed and filtered. For each sample, productive Simpson clonality was calculated as the square root of Simpson's diversity index over productive rearrangements. In TCRdb, the immuneACCESS table is reduced to in-frame sequences with V and J assigned. These tables do not hold every clone; where another copy was compared, an unresolved V gene accounts for under half, and the others remain unexplained. The V and J calls and clone size are taken from that table; D and trimming were inferred from the DNA. The sample table records under 200,000 clones; under 80% of these occur just once. Around 2.7% of the sample is taken by the ten largest.

The collaborating institutions used their own protocols to collect whole blood in K2EDTA tubes. For TCRbeta analysis, collaborators shipped samples in one of three forms: frozen whole blood, isolated PBMCs, or DNA extracted from either of those sample types. Points the paper makes about the study in general: The quantity of clinical and demographic metadata differed by source and by participant and was supplied without curation.

Input material: peripheral blood. The V gene is TRBV11-1 and the J gene is TRBJ1-1, with no reliable assignment of the D segment. The sequence was obtained from a man aged 65 to 85 with acute or convalescent COVID-19. The CDR3: CASSFMADTEAFF. The nucleotide sequence reads as follows: TGTGCCAGCAGCTTCATGGCAGACACTGAAGCTTTCTTT. With the rest looked up from the reference TRBV11-1 and TRBJ1-1 genes rather than sequenced, the full variable domain is EAEVAQSPRYKITEKSQAVAFWCDPISGHATLYWYRQILGQGPELLVQFQDESVVDDSQLPKDRFSAERLKGVDSTLKIQPAELGDSAMYLCASSFMADTEAFFGQGTRLTVV.